A single sample is the source of the 22 T cell receptor beta chains below, sequenced in a study of PD-L1 blockade in urothelial cancer. The method was immunoSEQ multiplex PCR; TCRdb's version includes in-frame clones alone and lacks a portion of them. This table has around 80,000 clones, approximately 90% appearing once. As for time point: peripheral blood 6 weeks after treatment start. The sample consisted of PBMCs, taken around atezolizumab (anti-PD-L1) treatment. These receptors all stem from a woman of 80 years or more with urothelial cancer.

The chain employs TRBV7-2 and TRBJ2-3, with 11 nucleotides matching TRBD2. The CDR3 runs 15 residues. Unmatched junction bases numbered 2, after V lost 3 bases and J lost 3 bases. CDR1 is SGHTA, CDR2 FQGNSA, per germline. The CDR3 coding sequence is TGTGCCAGCAGCTTGGGACTAGCGGAAACAGATACGCAGTATTTT. Translated, it gives CASSLGLAETDTQYF.

This chain uses TRBV6-1 with TRBJ1-1, with a possible D match to TRBD1 (6 bases). From germline, CDR1 is MNHNS and CDR2 SASEGT. There are 14 residues in the CDR3. Trimming left V 4 bases short and J 0 bases short, with 9 bases between. CDR3 amino acids: CASSGGHLNTEAFF. As DNA, the CDR3 is TGTGCCAGCAGTGGGGGACACCTGAACACTGAAGCTTTCTTT.

The chain joins TRBV19 to TRBJ1-5; TRBD1 agrees at 8 bases. Trimming took 6 bases from V and 0 from J; bases not matched to a gene: 10. CDR1 is LNHDA and CDR2 is SQIVND in the germline V gene (reference sequence). The CDR3 contains 17 residues. This CDR3 reads CASSLTGTGVSNQPQHF. The CDR3, as DNA: TGTGCCAGTAGCCTGACCGGGACAGGCGTTAGCAATCAGCCCCAGCATTTT.

The chain is built from TRBV10-3 and TRBJ1-2; D ambiguous. CDR1 and CDR2 (germline): ENHRY, SYGVKD. V was cut by 5 bases and J by 10 bases, with 17 bases left in between. This CDR3 has 13 amino acids. The CDR3, as DNA: TGTGCCATCAGTCTCAATTTGGGAGCACCCTACACCTTC. Translation: CAISLNLGAPYTF.

The V and J genes are TRBV6-1 and TRBJ1-5; 9 nucleotides align to TRBD1. Germline CDR1 is MNHNS and CDR2 is SASEGT. The trim removed 5 bases at V and 7 bases at J, leaving 3 bases unmatched. The CDR3 sequence is 13 residues long. CDR3 protein: CASSSGQGQPQHF. CDR3 nucleotides: TGTGCCAGCAGTTCCGGACAGGGGCAGCCCCAGCATTTT.

V is TRBV28 and J is TRBJ2-7; 8 bases agree with TRBD1. The CDR3 loop spans 15 amino acids. The germline CDR1 and CDR2 sequences are MDHEN and SYDVKM. Trimming took 6 bases from V and 6 from J; bases not matched to a gene: 13. The CDR3 DNA sequence: TGTGCCAGCAGCACAGGGGGGCGGGACCGTCTCGAGCAGTACTTC. This encodes CASSTGGRDRLEQYF.

V and J are TRBV6-1 and TRBJ2-1, with TRBD2 matching 7 bases. V dropped 9 bases and J dropped 9; count of bases not matched to a gene: 2. Germline V lookup: CDR1 MNHNS, CDR2 SASEGT. CDR3 length: 10 amino acids. The chain's CDR3 is CASGGGEQFF. The CDR3 region has the DNA TGTGCCAGTGGGGGGGGTGAGCAGTTCTTC.

V and J are TRBV6-5 and TRBJ1-3, with D tentatively TRBD1 (6 bases). Germline V gives CDR1 MNHEY, CDR2 SVGAGI. V shed 5 bases and J shed 4 bases, with 15 bases lying between them. The CDR3 has 15 amino acids. CDR3 bases: TGTGCCAGCAGTCCGACCGGACAGTGGGGAAACACCATATATTTT. This encodes CASSPTGQWGNTIYF.

The J gene is TRBJ1-3, the V gene TRBV5-1; 8 bases are a match to TRBD1. CDR3 size: 14 residues. CDR1 is SGHRS and CDR2 is YFSETQ in the germline V gene. The V gene end was trimmed by 3 bases and the J gene end by 6 bases; junction bases not matched to a gene: 5. CDR3 amino acids: CASSSATGENTIYF. CDR3 DNA: TGCGCCAGCAGCTCCGCGACAGGGGAAAACACCATATATTTT.

The chain links TRBV6-1 to TRBJ2-3; TRBD1 might be the D (5 bases). Between the trimmed V and J ends, which lost 3 bases and 3 bases, there was a span of 7 bases. Germline values: CDR1 MNHNS, CDR2 SASEGT. The CDR3 loop spans 13 amino acids. The CDR3 DNA sequence: TGTGCCAGCAGTGACCCAGGGACAGATACGCAGTATTTT. Translating gives CASSDPGTDTQYF.

The rearrangement links TRBV5-1 to TRBJ2-3; 10 bases map to TRBD2. The CDR3 is 15 amino acids. The germline CDR1 and CDR2 sequences are SGHRS and YFSETQ. V was pared by 3 bases and J by 4 bases, with 5 bases of the junction left unmatched. The CDR3 DNA sequence: TGCGCCAGCAGCTCCCTCAGCGGGGGGGCAGATACGCAGTATTTT. It is translated as CASSSLSGGADTQYF.

Here the CDR3 reads CASSLTGGSPAEQYF. The CDR3 DNA follows: TGCGCCAGCAGCCTGACAGGGGGATCACCCGCCGAGCAGTACTTC. The chain recombines TRBV5-1 with TRBJ2-7; 9 bases align to TRBD1. The CDR3 is 15 amino acids. The germline gives CDR1 SGHRS, CDR2 YFSETQ. J lost 6 bases, V lost 4 bases, and 11 bases had no gene match.

The genes are TRBV5-1 and TRBJ1-3; possibly TRBD1 for D (5 bases). CDR3 length: 14 residues. CDR1 SGHRS and CDR2 YFSETQ come from the germline V gene. V lost 0 bases to trimming and J lost 2 bases, with 6 bases between them. For the CDR3, the DNA is TGCGCCAGCAGCTTGGGACAGACTGGAAACACCATATATTTT. Protein sequence: CASSLGQTGNTIYF.

The table lists this clone with a count of one. This chain's CDR3 is CSVDVRGAGETQYF. Written as DNA, the CDR3 is TGCAGCGTTGACGTGCGGGGGGCTGGGGAGACCCAGTACTTC. V gene TRBV29-1 combines with J gene TRBJ2-5; 8 positions agree with TRBD2. CDR3 size: 14 residues. V gave up 3 bases and J gave up 5 bases; unmatched junction bases: 8. Germline loops: CDR1 SQVTM, CDR2 ANQGSEA. The entire variable domain, with the rest obtained from reference TRBV29-1 and TRBJ2-5, is as follows: SAVISQKPSRDICQRGTSLTIQCQVDSQVTMMFWYRQQPGQSLTLIATANQGSEATYESGFVIDKFPISRPNLTFSTLTVSNMSPEDSSIYLCSVDVRGAGETQYFGPGTRLLVL.

The rearrangement links TRBV6-5 to TRBJ2-1; 7 bases line up with TRBD1. Trimming took 6 bases from V and 0 from J; bases not matched to a gene: 5. In germline, CDR1 is MNHEY, CDR2 SVGAGI. There are 15 residues in the CDR3. The CDR3 region is CASRPTGLSYNEQFF. CDR3 DNA sequence: TGTGCCAGCAGACCGACAGGGCTCTCCTACAATGAGCAGTTCTTC.

The CDR3, as DNA: TGTGCCAGCAGTGATCCCGGGACAGGGCACAGGAATGAGCAGTTCTTC. The encoded protein is CASSDPGTGHRNEQFF. The chain carries TRBV25-1 and TRBJ2-1; TRBD1 aligns across 9 bases. CDR3 length equals 16 residues. Germline CDR1 MGHDK, CDR2 SYGVNS. V lost 3 bases and J lost 7; bases outside the gene matches: 10.

The V and J genes are TRBV5-1 and TRBJ2-3, with TRBD2 matching over 11 bases. V shed 2 bases, J shed 2 bases, and the junction held 7 bases outside the gene matches. Germline V gene sequence: CDR1 SGHRS, CDR2 YFSETQ. This CDR3 spans 17 amino acids. This CDR3 is CASSLLTSGSLTDTQYF. The CDR3 DNA sequence: TGCGCCAGCAGCTTACTTACTAGCGGGAGCCTCACAGATACGCAGTATTTT.

CDR3 sequence (DNA): TGTGCCAGTAGTTTCCCAGGGAATGAAAAACTGTTTTTT. It encodes CASSFPGNEKLFF. The genes are TRBV19 and TRBJ1-4, with D perhaps matching TRBD1 (5 bases). CDR3 length: 13 residues. V was trimmed by 5 bases and J by 5 bases, leaving 9 bases between them. Germline CDR1 LNHDA, CDR2 SQIVND (reference sequence).

The chain uses TRBV6-1 and TRBJ2-2, with 7 bases fitting TRBD2. Losses at the gene ends were 2 bases for V and 6 bases for J; bases not matched to a gene: 15. Germline CDR1 and CDR2: MNHNS and SASEGT. The CDR3 totals 18 residues. Here the CDR3 reads CASSERGPGGSFAGELFF. The CDR3 nucleotides read TGTGCCAGCAGTGAACGGGGTCCGGGCGGGAGTTTCGCCGGGGAGCTGTTTTTT.

The chain combines TRBV5-4 with TRBJ2-2, with a weak D call TRBD2 (5 bases). Germline lookup yields CDR1 SGHNT and CDR2 YYREEE (reference sequence). This CDR3 spans 14 amino acids. Trimming removed 0 bases from V and 6 bases from J, with 9 bases in between. CDR3 coding DNA: TGTGCCAGCAGCTTGGGGACTTCATCCGGGGAGCTGTTTTTT. Translated, it gives CASSLGTSSGELFF.

The rearrangement links TRBV5-4 to TRBJ2-2; tentative D call: TRBD1 (6 bases). V was shortened by 4 bases and J by 1 base, with 8 bases between the two germline ends. CDR3 length equals 14 residues. In germline, CDR1 is SGHNT, CDR2 YYREEE (reference sequence). CDR3 sequence: CASSRDKNTGELFF. DNA of the CDR3: TGTGCCAGCAGCCGGGACAAGAACACCGGGGAGCTGTTTTTT.

This sequence joins TRBV5-1 and TRBJ1-1; D is unclear. Germline values: CDR1 SGHRS, CDR2 YFSETQ. The CDR3 is made up of 14 amino acids. Deletions cut 3 bases from V and 0 bases from J, with 9 bases between. CDR3 in amino acids: CASSSDILNTEAFF. In nucleotides, the CDR3 is TGCGCCAGCAGCTCCGACATATTGAACACTGAAGCTTTCTTT.